One sample yielded the 32 T cell receptor beta chains listed below, sequenced in a study of blood T cell repertoires in COVID-19. Profiled with immunoSEQ multiplex PCR; TCRdb holds only in-frame clones, not every one. The sample lists 62,000 or so clones, around 80% occurring once. Sequencing used peripheral blood. These receptors were collected from a human donor in a cohort sampled during active COVID-19.

The chain's CDR3 is CASSEALLGVGEQYF. In DNA form, the CDR3 reads TGTGCCAGCAGTGAAGCGCTTCTCGGAGTCGGCGAGCAGTACTTC. The gene calls are TRBV6-1 and TRBJ2-7; D gene uncertain. The germline V gene has CDR1 MNHNS and CDR2 SASEGT. CDR3 length: 15 amino acids. V dropped 0 bases and J dropped 6 bases, with 15 bases sitting between them.

The gene calls are TRBV7-9 and TRBJ2-1, with 12 nucleotides matching TRBD2. Germline V CDR1 and CDR2: SEHNR, FQNEAQ (reference sequence). This CDR3 is built from 19 residues. Losses at the gene ends were 0 bases for V and 8 bases for J; bases not matched to a gene: 14. DNA for the CDR3: TGTGCCAGCAGCTTAGCTGTACTAGCGGGGGGCCGGAATAGGGATGAGCAGTTCTTC. Translation gives CASSLAVLAGGRNRDEQFF.

The CDR3 spells CASSIVSTVDYGYTF. CDR3 bases: TGTGCCAGTAGTATAGTCTCGACAGTGGACTATGGCTACACCTTC. The chain employs TRBV19 and TRBJ1-2; possibly TRBD1 for D (5 bases). The V gene's germline CDR1 is LNHDA and CDR2 SQIVND (reference sequence). This CDR3 comprises 15 residues. V lost 1 base, J lost 3 bases, and 12 bases lay in between.

This rearrangement joins TRBV7-2 to TRBJ1-6, with D possibly TRBD1 on 6 matching bases. With 4 bases removed from V and 9 bases from J, the gap between germline ends came to 16 bases. CDR1 and CDR2 (germline): SGHTA, FQGNSA. This CDR3 has 15 amino acids. CDR3 in amino acids: CASSSGRGAGSPLHF. CDR3 sequence (DNA): TGTGCCAGCAGCTCCGGACGGGGGGCAGGTTCACCCCTCCACTTT.

The rearrangement links TRBV14 to TRBJ1-4; no firm D call. Germline lookup yields CDR1 SGHDN and CDR2 FVKESK. This CDR3 region has 13 residues. V shed 4 bases and J shed 12 bases, with 15 bases lying between them. This CDR3 reads CASSPGEYGELFF. CDR3 nucleotide sequence: TGTGCCAGCAGCCCGGGCGAATACGGGGAACTGTTTTTT.

This clone has a single count. The chain combines TRBV5-1 with TRBJ1-1, with TRBD1 as a possible D gene (5 bases). The germline V gene encodes CDR1 SGHRS and CDR2 YFSETQ. V was trimmed by 5 bases and J by 0 bases, leaving 14 bases between them. The CDR3 is 15 residues long. Here the CDR3 reads CASRLWTDMNTEAFF. DNA of the CDR3: TGCGCCAGCAGACTCTGGACGGACATGAACACTGAAGCTTTCTTT.

V usage is TRBV7-8 and J usage is TRBJ1-6, with D possibly matching TRBD1 (5 bases). This CDR3 has 15 residues. Germline CDR1 is SGHVS and CDR2 is FQNEAQ. V was cut by 0 bases and J by 7 bases, with 10 bases left in between. The CDR3 spells CASSLAQGRNSPLHF. CDR3 sequence (DNA): TGTGCCAGCAGCTTAGCTCAGGGTAGGAATTCACCCCTCCACTTT.

The chain joins TRBV21-1 to TRBJ1-5; the table's D call, TRBD1, was not checked against the DNA. TRBV21-1 is described as a pseudogene. The CDR3 has 17 residues. In nucleotides, the CDR3 is TGTGCCAGCAGCAAAGTTCCCCCGGGACACCAACGAGAGCCCCAGCATTTT. It translates to CASSKVPPGHQREPQHF.

This rearrangement joins TRBV5-1 to TRBJ1-2; D is perhaps TRBD1 (6 bases). Germline CDR1 is SGHRS and CDR2 is YFSETQ. The CDR3 has 14 amino acids. The V end was cut by 2 bases, the J end by 8 bases, with 16 bases between. The CDR3 region is CASSLNRDTGGYTF. The CDR3 DNA follows: TGCGCCAGCAGCTTAAACCGGGACACCGGAGGCTACACCTTC.

The chain joins TRBV30 to TRBJ1-4, with D perhaps TRBD1 (6 bases). Trimming cost V 0 bases and J 5 bases, with 13 bases left between them. Germline CDR1 and CDR2: GTSNPN and SVGIG (reference sequence). The CDR3 is made up of 15 amino acids. CDR3 residues: CAWSVHGQRNEKLFF. DNA of the CDR3: TGTGCCTGGAGTGTACACGGACAGCGGAATGAAAAACTGTTTTTT.

The chain uses TRBV4-3 and TRBJ2-1, with 9 bases matching TRBD1. From germline, CDR1 is LGHNA and CDR2 YSLEER. Trimming removed 0 bases from V and 7 bases from J; junction bases left unmatched: 7. This CDR3 is 16 amino acids long. CDR3 sequence reads: CASSQDGTGFRNEQFF. The CDR3 region has the DNA TGCGCCAGCAGCCAAGACGGGACAGGGTTTAGGAATGAGCAGTTCTTC.

This clone was found a few times. The chain's CDR3 is CASSKQEGQENSPLHF. The CDR3 nucleotides are TGTGCCAGCAGCAAACAGGAGGGACAGGAAAATTCACCCCTCCACTTT. J is TRBJ1-6 and V is TRBV21-1; TRBD1 was called by the table and not checked on the DNA. TRBV21-1 constitutes a pseudogene. This CDR3 comprises 16 residues.

V gene TRBV28 combines with J gene TRBJ1-1, with TRBD1 matching 7 bases. The germline V gene encodes CDR1 MDHEN and CDR2 SYDVKM. V was clipped by 5 bases and J by 0 bases; unmatched bases: 6. The CDR3 spans 15 residues. Here the CDR3 DNA reads TGTGCCAGCAGTCTGAGGGGGCGCTTGAACACTGAAGCTTTCTTT. It is translated as CASSLRGRLNTEAFF.

This sequence joins TRBV5-1 and TRBJ1-5, with D uncertain. Trimming left V 1 base short and J 7 bases short, with 9 bases between. This CDR3 has 13 residues. Germline values: CDR1 SGHRS, CDR2 YFSETQ. The CDR3 nucleotides read TGCGCCAGCAGCTTGTATGCCGGGCAGCCCCAGCATTTT. Translated: CASSLYAGQPQHF. Filled out from reference TRBV5-1 and TRBJ1-5, the complete variable domain reads KAGVTQTPRYLIKTRGQQVTLSCSPISGHRSVSWYQQTPGQGLQFLFEYFSETQRNKGNFPGRFSGRQFSNSRSEMNVSTLELGDSALYLCASSLYAGQPQHFGDGTRLSIL.

The chain combines TRBV24-1 with TRBJ2-1, with 14 bases fitting TRBD2. Losses at the gene ends were 4 bases for V and 8 bases for J; bases not matched to a gene: 3. CDR1 is KGHDR, CDR2 SFDVKD, per germline. The CDR3 has 15 residues. The CDR3 region has the DNA TGTGCCACCAGTGACCGGACTAGCGGGGGGTATGAGCAGTTCTTC. Its translation is CATSDRTSGGYEQFF.

The chain recombines TRBV30 with TRBJ2-7; TRBD1 matches 8 bases. In germline, CDR1 is GTSNPN, CDR2 SVGIG (reference sequence). The CDR3 spans 14 residues. J was trimmed by 5 bases and V by 0 bases; bases with no gene match: 6. The CDR3 protein is CAWSVIGTGNEQYF. Here the CDR3 DNA reads TGTGCCTGGAGTGTAATAGGGACAGGCAACGAGCAGTACTTC.

The chain links TRBV6-1 to TRBJ1-2, with D hard to call. With 2 bases removed from V and 2 bases from J, the gap between germline ends came to 9 bases. Germline assignment: CDR1 MNHNS and CDR2 SASEGT. This CDR3 is 14 amino acids long. DNA for the CDR3: TGTGCCAGCAGTGAACCAAGAGGGAACTATGGCTACACCTTC. As protein: CASSEPRGNYGYTF.

The chain carries TRBV11-1 and TRBJ2-5, with D perhaps matching TRBD1 (5 bases). The V end lost 2 bases, the J end lost 5 bases, and 15 bases lay between the germline ends. This CDR3 is built from 15 residues. Germline CDR1 and CDR2: SGHAT and FQDESV (reference sequence). CDR3 amino acids: CASSLTGKAGETQYF. DNA for the CDR3: TGTGCCAGCAGCTTAACAGGCAAGGCAGGGGAGACCCAGTACTTC.

This CDR3 reads CASSIDADRIFF. The CDR3 region has the DNA TGTGCCAGTAGTATAGACGCGGACAGGATATTCTTT. The gene calls are TRBV19 and TRBJ1-1, with 7 positions matching TRBD1. Trimming at V came to 0 bases and at J to 14 bases, leaving 6 bases not matched to a gene. The germline gives CDR1 LNHDA, CDR2 SQIVND (reference sequence). This CDR3 has 12 residues. Full variable domain (outside the CDR3, taken from reference TRBV19 and TRBJ1-1): DGGITQSPKYLFRKEGQNVTLSCEQNLNHDAMYWYRQDPGQGLRLIYYSQIVNDFQKGDIAEGYSVSREKKESFPLTVTSAQKNPTAFYLCASSIDADRIFFGQGTRLTVV.

V usage is TRBV29-1 and J usage is TRBJ2-1, with a weak D call TRBD1 (5 bases). Germline loops: CDR1 SQVTM, CDR2 ANQGSEA. There are 13 residues in the CDR3. Trimming stripped 8 bases from V and 5 bases from J, with 16 bases between. The CDR3 is CSPKVKGNNEQFF. CDR3 DNA sequence: TGCAGCCCTAAGGTGAAGGGGAACAATGAGCAGTTCTTC.

The J gene is TRBJ1-5, the V gene TRBV19; 7 bases agree with TRBD1. The length of the CDR3 is 15 residues. Trimming at V came to 4 bases and at J to 3 bases, leaving 6 bases not matched to a gene. The germline V gene has CDR1 LNHDA and CDR2 SQIVND (reference sequence). CDR3 nucleotide sequence: TGTGCCAGTAGTACGGGACAGCTATCCAATCAGCCCCAGCATTTT. Translating gives CASSTGQLSNQPQHF.

The rearrangement joins TRBV11-2 to TRBJ2-2; D is possibly TRBD1 (6 bases). CDR1 is SGHAT, CDR2 FQNNGV, per germline. The CDR3 covers 13 residues. Between the trimmed V and J ends, which lost 11 bases and 4 bases, there was a span of 14 bases. This chain's CDR3 is CACQGPRTGELFF. As DNA, the CDR3 is TGTGCCTGTCAGGGGCCACGCACCGGGGAGCTGTTTTTT. The full variable domain, rest sourced from reference TRBV11-2 and TRBJ2-2, is EAGVAQSPRYKIIEKRQSVAFWCNPISGHATLYWYQQILGQGPKLLIQFQNNGVVDDSQLPKDRFSAERLKGVDSTLKIQPAKLEDSAVYLCACQGPRTGELFFGEGSRLTVL.

The V and J genes are TRBV7-2 and TRBJ1-1, with D unclear. Trimming removed 5 bases at V and 1 base at J, with 11 bases between. CDR3 length: 14 residues. Germline values: CDR1 SGHTA, CDR2 FQGNSA. The CDR3 DNA reads as TGTGCCAGCAGCCCTCACCAGTCGAACACTGAAGCTTTCTTT. It specifies CASSPHQSNTEAFF.

This clone was seen a few times. The CDR3 DNA reads as TGCAGCGTTGACCGGACAGGGGGGGGCTACACCTTC. Its translation is CSVDRTGGGYTF. The rearrangement joins TRBV29-1 to TRBJ1-2; TRBD1 agrees at 10 bases. Germline lookup yields CDR1 SQVTM and CDR2 ANQGSEA. This CDR3 is built from 12 residues. V dropped 3 bases and J dropped 8; count of bases not matched to a gene: 3.

This chain joins TRBV27 and TRBJ1-5; D is ambiguous. Germline V lookup: CDR1 MNHEY, CDR2 SMNVEV (reference sequence). There are 13 residues in the CDR3. V lost 8 bases to trimming and J lost 5 bases, with 13 bases between them. The CDR3, as DNA: TGTGCCAGCGGTCTAGTCATGGATCAGCCCCAGCATTTT. As protein: CASGLVMDQPQHF.

CDR3 sequence: CATSEPPGQGSVDNEQFF. The CDR3 nucleotides read TGTGCCACCAGTGAGCCGCCGGGACAGGGGTCTGTGGACAATGAGCAGTTCTTC. The chain carries TRBV24-1 and TRBJ2-1, with 10 bases aligning to TRBD1. There are 18 residues in the CDR3. Germline values: CDR1 KGHDR, CDR2 SFDVKD. The junction had 13 bases not matched to a gene; V was cut back by 4 bases and J by 5 bases.

This clone has only one observation. The rearrangement uses TRBV30 and TRBJ1-3; D is unclear. Germline assignment: CDR1 GTSNPN and CDR2 SVGIG (reference sequence). CDR3 size: 13 residues. Trimming shortened V by 3 bases and J by 0 bases, and 6 bases separated the two germline ends. Here the CDR3 reads CAWRIYSGNTIYF. The CDR3 coding sequence is TGTGCCTGGAGAATTTACTCTGGAAACACCATATATTTT.

To note about this clone: Sequence at one end of the junction differs from germline and may be a read error. The J gene is TRBJ2-3, the V gene TRBV7-9; 12 nucleotides align to TRBD2. This CDR3 comprises 13 residues. The germline gives CDR1 SEHNR, CDR2 FQNEAQ (reference sequence). As DNA, the CDR3 is TGTGCCAGCAACCTGGGCGGACTAGCGGGGATCAATTTT. Translation: CASNLGGLAGINF.

The chain's CDR3 is CASSIGDRGGGTDTQYF. The CDR3 nucleotides are TGTGCCAGTAGTATCGGCGACAGGGGAGGTGGCACAGATACGCAGTATTTT. This rearrangement joins TRBV19 to TRBJ2-3, with 8 positions matching TRBD1. V trimming: 3 bases; J trimming: 1 base; junction bases outside the gene matches: 9. The CDR3 sequence is 17 residues long. The germline V gene has CDR1 LNHDA and CDR2 SQIVND (reference sequence).

The genes are TRBV9 and TRBJ2-7; D is ambiguous. V was pared by 1 base and J by 5 bases, with 13 bases between. Germline V gives CDR1 SGDLS, CDR2 YYNGEE. The length of the CDR3 is 14 residues. The CDR3 DNA reads TGTGCCAGCAGCGTACAAGCCCCCTCGAACGAGCAGTACTTC. Translating it yields CASSVQAPSNEQYF.

This clone was recorded a few times. The chain couples TRBV5-6 to TRBJ2-2, with 8 bases fitting TRBD1. CDR3 length: 17 amino acids. J gave up 5 bases and V 3 bases, and 12 bases lay outside the gene matches. Germline V gives CDR1 SGHDT, CDR2 YYEEEE. CDR3: CASSYRQGPGPTGELFF. CDR3 coding DNA: TGTGCCAGCAGCTACAGACAGGGGCCGGGTCCAACCGGGGAGCTGTTTTTT.

In its sample, this clone was seen once. The J gene is TRBJ1-4, the V gene TRBV2; TRBD1 aligns across 10 bases. Per germline, CDR1 SNHLY and CDR2 FYNNEI. J was trimmed by 8 bases and V by 6 bases; bases with no gene match: 6. The CDR3 has 14 residues. CDR3 in amino acids: CASRPGTGVEKLFF. CDR3 DNA: TGTGCCAGCAGGCCCGGGACAGGGGTGGAAAAACTGTTTTTT.